This section outlines one TCR beta chain sequence together with its context. Antigen specificity is unknown. This entry belongs to a study of shared clonotypes between healthy human individuals. Whole-study results and caveats: Generation of non-shared clonotypes was less probable than generation of clonotypes shared by all four donors.

Profiling relied on immunoSEQ multiplex PCR, and the TCRdb table lists in-frame clones only, not all of them. This sample has roughly 1,500,000 clones, with 97% to 99% found just once. CD4+ cells were split into CD45RA+ naive and CD45RA-negative memory subsets. CDR1 SGHRS and CDR2 YFSETQ come from the germline V gene. The CDR3 has 17 amino acids. V gave up 5 bases and J gave up 4 bases; unmatched junction bases: 9. The V call is TRBV5-1, the J call TRBJ2-3; 14 bases are a match to TRBD2. This sequence originates from a man aged 25-45 years in good health. Sample: naive CD4+ T cells sorted from blood. Described subset: CD45RA+ positively selected. The CDR3 sequence: CASRPTRTSGRSDTQYF. CDR3 nucleotide sequence: TGCGCCAGCAGACCTACGCGGACTAGCGGGAGGTCAGATACGCAGTATTTT.